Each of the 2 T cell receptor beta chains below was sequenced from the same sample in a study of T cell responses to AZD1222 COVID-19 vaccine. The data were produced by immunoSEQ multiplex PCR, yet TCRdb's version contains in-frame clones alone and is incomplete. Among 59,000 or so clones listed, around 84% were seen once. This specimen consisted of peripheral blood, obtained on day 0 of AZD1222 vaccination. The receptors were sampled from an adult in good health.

CDR3 sequence (DNA): TGTGCCAGCAGTGACGACAGGCCAGCCTACAATGAGCAGTTCTTC. Its translation: CASSDDRPAYNEQFF. This sequence joins TRBV2 and TRBJ2-1, with a weak D call TRBD1 (6 bases). The ends were cut back, 3 bases at V and 2 bases at J, with 11 bases in the middle. The CDR3 runs 15 residues. From germline, CDR1 is SNHLY and CDR2 FYNNEI.

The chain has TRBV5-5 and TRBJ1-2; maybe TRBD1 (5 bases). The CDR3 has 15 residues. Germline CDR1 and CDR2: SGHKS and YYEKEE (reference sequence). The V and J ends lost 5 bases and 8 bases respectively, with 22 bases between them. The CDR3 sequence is CASRRSPGAPVGYTF. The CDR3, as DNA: TGTGCCAGCAGGCGATCCCCCGGGGCCCCCGTAGGCTACACCTTC.